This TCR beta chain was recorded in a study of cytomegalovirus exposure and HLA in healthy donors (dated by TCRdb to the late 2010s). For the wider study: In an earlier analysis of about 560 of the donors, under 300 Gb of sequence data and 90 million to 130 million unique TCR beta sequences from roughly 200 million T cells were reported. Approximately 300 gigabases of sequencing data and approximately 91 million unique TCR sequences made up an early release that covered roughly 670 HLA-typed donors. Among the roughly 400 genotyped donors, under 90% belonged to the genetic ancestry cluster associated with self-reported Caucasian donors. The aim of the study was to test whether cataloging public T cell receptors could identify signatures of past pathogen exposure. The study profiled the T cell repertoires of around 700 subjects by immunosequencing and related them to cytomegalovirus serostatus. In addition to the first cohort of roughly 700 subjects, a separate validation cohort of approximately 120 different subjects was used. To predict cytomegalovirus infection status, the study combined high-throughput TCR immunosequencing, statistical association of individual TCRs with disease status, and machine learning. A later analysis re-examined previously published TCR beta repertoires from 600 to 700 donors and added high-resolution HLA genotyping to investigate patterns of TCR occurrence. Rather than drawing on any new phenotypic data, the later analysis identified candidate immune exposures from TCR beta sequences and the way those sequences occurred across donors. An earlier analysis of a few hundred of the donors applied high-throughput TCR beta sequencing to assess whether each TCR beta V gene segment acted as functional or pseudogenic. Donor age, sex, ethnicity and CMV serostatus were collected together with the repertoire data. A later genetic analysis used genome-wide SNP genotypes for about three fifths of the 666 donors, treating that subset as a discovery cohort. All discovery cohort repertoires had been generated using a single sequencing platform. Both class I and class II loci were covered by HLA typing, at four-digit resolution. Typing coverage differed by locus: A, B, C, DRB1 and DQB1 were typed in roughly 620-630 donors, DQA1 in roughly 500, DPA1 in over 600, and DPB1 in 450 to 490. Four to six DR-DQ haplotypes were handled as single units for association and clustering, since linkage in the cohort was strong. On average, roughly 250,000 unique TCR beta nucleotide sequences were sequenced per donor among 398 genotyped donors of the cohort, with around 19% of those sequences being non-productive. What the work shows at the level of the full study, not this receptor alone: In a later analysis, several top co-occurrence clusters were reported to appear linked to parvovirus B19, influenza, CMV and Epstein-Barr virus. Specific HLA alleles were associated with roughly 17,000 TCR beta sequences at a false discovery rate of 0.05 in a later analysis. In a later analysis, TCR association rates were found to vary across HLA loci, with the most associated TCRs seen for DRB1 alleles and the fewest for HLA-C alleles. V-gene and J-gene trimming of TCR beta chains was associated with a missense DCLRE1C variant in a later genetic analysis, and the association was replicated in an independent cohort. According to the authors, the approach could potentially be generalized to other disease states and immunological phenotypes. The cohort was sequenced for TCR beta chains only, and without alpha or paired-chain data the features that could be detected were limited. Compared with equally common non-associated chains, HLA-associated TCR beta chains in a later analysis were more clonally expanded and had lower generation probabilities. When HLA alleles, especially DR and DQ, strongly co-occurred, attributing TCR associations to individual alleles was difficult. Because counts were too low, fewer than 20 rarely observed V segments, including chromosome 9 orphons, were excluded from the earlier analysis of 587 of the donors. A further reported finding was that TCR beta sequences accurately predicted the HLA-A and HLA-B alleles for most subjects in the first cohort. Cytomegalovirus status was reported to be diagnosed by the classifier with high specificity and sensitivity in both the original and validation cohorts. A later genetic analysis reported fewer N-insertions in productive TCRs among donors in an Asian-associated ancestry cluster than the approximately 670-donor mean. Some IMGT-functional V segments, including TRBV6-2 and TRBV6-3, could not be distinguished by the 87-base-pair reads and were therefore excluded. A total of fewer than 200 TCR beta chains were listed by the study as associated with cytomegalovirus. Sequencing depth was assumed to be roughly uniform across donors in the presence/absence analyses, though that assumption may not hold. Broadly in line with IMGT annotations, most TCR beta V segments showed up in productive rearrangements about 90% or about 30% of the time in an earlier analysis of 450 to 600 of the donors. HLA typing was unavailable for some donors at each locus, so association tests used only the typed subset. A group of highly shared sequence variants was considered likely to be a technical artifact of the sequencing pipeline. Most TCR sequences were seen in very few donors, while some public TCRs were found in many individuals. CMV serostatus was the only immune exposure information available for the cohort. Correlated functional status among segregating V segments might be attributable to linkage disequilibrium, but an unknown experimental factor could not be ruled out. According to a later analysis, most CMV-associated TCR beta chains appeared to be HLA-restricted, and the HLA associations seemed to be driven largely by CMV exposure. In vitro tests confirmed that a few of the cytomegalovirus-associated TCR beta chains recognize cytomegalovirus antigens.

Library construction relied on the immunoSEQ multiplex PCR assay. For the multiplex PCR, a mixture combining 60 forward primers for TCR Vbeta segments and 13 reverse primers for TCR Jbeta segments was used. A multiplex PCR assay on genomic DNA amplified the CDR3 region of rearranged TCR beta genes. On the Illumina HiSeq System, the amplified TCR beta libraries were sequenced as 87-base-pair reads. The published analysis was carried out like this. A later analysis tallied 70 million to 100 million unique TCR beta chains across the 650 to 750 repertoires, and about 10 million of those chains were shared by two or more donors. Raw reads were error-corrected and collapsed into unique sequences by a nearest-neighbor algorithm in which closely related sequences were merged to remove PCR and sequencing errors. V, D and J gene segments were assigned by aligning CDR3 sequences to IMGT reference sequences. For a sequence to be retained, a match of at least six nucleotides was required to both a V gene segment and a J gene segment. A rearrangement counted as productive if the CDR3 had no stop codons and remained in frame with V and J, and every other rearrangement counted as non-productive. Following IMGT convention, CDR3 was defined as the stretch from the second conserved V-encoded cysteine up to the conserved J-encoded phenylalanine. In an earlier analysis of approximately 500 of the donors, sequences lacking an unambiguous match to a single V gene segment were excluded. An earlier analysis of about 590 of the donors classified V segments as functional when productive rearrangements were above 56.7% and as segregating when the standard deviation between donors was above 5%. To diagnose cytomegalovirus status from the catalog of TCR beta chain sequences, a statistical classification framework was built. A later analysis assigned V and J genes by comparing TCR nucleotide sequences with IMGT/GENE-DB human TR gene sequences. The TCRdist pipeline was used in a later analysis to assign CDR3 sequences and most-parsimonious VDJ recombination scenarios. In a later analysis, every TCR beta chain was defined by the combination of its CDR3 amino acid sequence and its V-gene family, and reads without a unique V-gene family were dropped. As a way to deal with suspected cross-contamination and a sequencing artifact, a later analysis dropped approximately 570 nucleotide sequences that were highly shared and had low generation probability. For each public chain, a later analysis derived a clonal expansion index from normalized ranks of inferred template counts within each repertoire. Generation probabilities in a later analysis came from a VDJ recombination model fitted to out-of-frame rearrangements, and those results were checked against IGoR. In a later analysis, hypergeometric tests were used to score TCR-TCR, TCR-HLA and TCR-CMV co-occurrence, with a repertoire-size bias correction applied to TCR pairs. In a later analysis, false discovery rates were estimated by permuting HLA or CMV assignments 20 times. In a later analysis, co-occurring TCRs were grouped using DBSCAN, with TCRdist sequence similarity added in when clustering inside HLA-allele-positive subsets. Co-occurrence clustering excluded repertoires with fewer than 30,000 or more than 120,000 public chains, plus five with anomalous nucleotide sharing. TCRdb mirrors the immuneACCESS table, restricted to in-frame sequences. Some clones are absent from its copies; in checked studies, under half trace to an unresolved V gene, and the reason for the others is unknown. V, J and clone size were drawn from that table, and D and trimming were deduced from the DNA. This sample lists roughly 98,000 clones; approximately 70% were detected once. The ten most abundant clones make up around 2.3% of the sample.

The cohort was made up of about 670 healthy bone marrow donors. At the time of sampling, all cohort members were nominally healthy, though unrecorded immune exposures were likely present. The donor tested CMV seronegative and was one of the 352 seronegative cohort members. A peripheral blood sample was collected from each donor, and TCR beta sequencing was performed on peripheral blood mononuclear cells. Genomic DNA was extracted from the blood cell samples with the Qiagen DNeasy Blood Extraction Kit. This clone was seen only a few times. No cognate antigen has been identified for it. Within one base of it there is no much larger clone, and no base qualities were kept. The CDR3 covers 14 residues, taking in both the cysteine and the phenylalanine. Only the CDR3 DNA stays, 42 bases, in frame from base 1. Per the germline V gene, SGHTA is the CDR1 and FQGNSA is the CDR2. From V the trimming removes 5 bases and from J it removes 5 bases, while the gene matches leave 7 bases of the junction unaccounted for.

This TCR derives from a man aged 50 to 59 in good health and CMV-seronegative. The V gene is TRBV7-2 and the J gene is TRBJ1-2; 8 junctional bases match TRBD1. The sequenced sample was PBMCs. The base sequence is TGTGCCAGCAGCCGGACAGGGATTGGATATGGCTACACCTTC. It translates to CASSRTGIGYGYTF.